A selection of T cell receptor beta chains follows, all from one sample in a study of memory B cells and T cells in multiple sclerosis. The assay was immunoSEQ multiplex PCR, and TCRdb's table has in-frame clones only and misses some. The sample consists of 25,000 to 35,000 clones, 86% of them appearing once. These TCRs' antigens remain unknown. The sequenced sample was PBMCs from blood kept in culture. These receptors were collected from a human donor with multiple sclerosis. Each CDR3 is given with its conserved first and last residue. A D gene is named only where the DNA matches it firmly. Clone size appears in some rows only: once, few, many, or a class for an expanded clone.

J gene,clone size,D gene,V gene,CDR3 DNA,CDR3 protein
TRBJ2-1,.,.,TRBV4-1,TGCGCCAGCAGTGCGTACAATGAGCAGTTCTTC,CASSAYNEQFF
TRBJ1-2,.,.,TRBV23-1,TGCGCCAGCAGTCAATCGTGCCCCAGGGGACCGGTCGGCTACACCTTC,CASSQSCPRGPVGYTF
TRBJ2-5,.,.,TRBV23-1,TGCGCCAGCACTCAACGGATAGGGAATAAACAAGAGACCCAGTACTTC,CASTQRIGNKQETQYF
TRBJ1-5,.,.,TRBV6-5,TGTGCCAGCAGTCTTAGGGCGTCAAGCAATCAGCCCCAGCATTTT,CASSLRASSNQPQHF
TRBJ1-1,once,.,TRBV7-3,TGTGCCAGCAGCTCATCTTCCGGGAGAATCATGAACACTGAAGCTTTCTTT,CASSSSSGRIMNTEAFF
TRBJ2-6,once,.,TRBV19,TGTGCCAGTACGCTGACGGGATCTGGGGCCAACGTCCTGACTTTC,CASTLTGSGANVLTF
TRBJ1-2,.,TRBD1,TRBV29-1,TGCAGCGTTGATAAGGAGTACAGGGGACGCAACGACTATGGCTACACCTTC,CSVDKEYRGRNDYGYTF
TRBJ2-3,.,.,TRBV28,TGTGCCAGCAGTTTATACCCCCGGACAGATACGCAGTATTTT,CASSLYPRTDTQYF
TRBJ1-4,.,TRBD1,TRBV10-1,TGCGCCAGCAGTCCCGGACAGGGGAGTAATGAAAAACTGTTTTTT,CASSPGQGSNEKLFF
TRBJ1-1,.,.,TRBV28,TGTGCCAGCACAGGATACACTGAAGCTTTCTTT,CASTGYTEAFF
TRBJ2-3,.,.,TRBV19,TGTGCCAGTAGTACCCCTAGCGTACTTAGCACAGATACGCAGTATTTT,CASSTPSVLSTDTQYF
TRBJ1-1,.,.,TRBV6-5,TGTGCCAGCAGTTACACCTCTATTGGGGGGAACACTGAAGCTTTCTTT,CASSYTSIGGNTEAFF
TRBJ1-5,few,.,TRBV18,TGTGCCAGCTCACCGTCTTCAGGTTATCAGCCCCAGCATTTT,CASSPSSGYQPQHF
TRBJ2-5,.,.,TRBV5-1,TGCGCCAGCAGCTCGTCACAGGGTTGGGAGACCCAGTACTTC,CASSSSQGWETQYF
TRBJ2-1,.,.,TRBV7-9,TGTGCCAGCAGCTTAGGGGGACCCCCCGGCGAGCAGTTCTTC,CASSLGGPPGEQFF
TRBJ2-7,few,.,TRBV5-4,TGTGCCAGCAGCCAAAATCGATACGAGCAGTACTTC,CASSQNRYEQYF
TRBJ2-1,.,TRBD2,TRBV9,TGTGCCAGCAGCGTAGGAGGCGTAGGACTAGCTTCCTACAATGAGCAGTTCTTC,CASSVGGVGLASYNEQFF
TRBJ2-5,.,.,TRBV21-1,TGTGCCAGCACGTTTAGTCTAGCGGAAGATGGGCAGTACTTC,CASTFSLAEDGQYF
TRBJ1-3,.,.,TRBV6-6,TGTGCCAGCAGTTATGACAGAACCTCTGGAAACACCATATATTTT,CASSYDRTSGNTIYF
TRBJ2-2,.,TRBD1,TRBV2,TGTGCCAGCAGGGACAGGGATACCGGGGAGCTGTTTTTT,CASRDRDTGELFF
TRBJ2-2,.,.,TRBV14,TGTGCCAGCAGCAGAACGACTAGGCGGGAGCTGTTTTTT,CASSRTTRRELFF
TRBJ2-2,.,.,TRBV4-1,TGCGCCAGCAGCCAACAGGGTACCGGGGAGCTGTTTTTT,CASSQQGTGELFF
TRBJ1-2,few,.,TRBV28,TGTGCCAGCTCGGGACTCTCATTCTATGGCTACACCTTC,CASSGLSFYGYTF
TRBJ2-4,.,.,TRBV7-8,TGTGCCAGCGGAGACCGCCTAGGGGACATTCAGTACTTC,CASGDRLGDIQYF
TRBJ2-7,.,TRBD1,TRBV6-1,TGTGCCAGCAGTGCCCGGACAGGGTTCGAGCAGTACTTC,CASSARTGFEQYF
TRBJ1-1,.,TRBD1,TRBV5-1,TGCGCCAGCAGCTCCAGACAGGGGATGAACACTGAAGCTTTCTTT,CASSSRQGMNTEAFF
TRBJ2-3,.,.,TRBV6-1,TGTGCCAGCAGTGAAGCAGGCCTAGCGATCAACACAGATACGCAGTATTTT,CASSEAGLAINTDTQYF
TRBJ1-2,.,.,TRBV6-1,TGTGCCAGCAGTCCAGAGCAGGGGCTACGTGGCTACACCTTC,CASSPEQGLRGYTF
TRBJ1-1,.,.,TRBV5-8,TGTGCCAGCAGCTACAACCTACGAACAGGAAAAACTGAAGCTTTCTTT,CASSYNLRTGKTEAFF
TRBJ1-4,.,TRBD1,TRBV6-5,TGTGCCAGCAGCCCCACAGGGGGTGATGAAAAACTGTTTTTT,CASSPTGGDEKLFF
TRBJ2-1,.,.,TRBV28,TGTGCCAGCAGTTTTGCAGGGGACAATGAGCAGTTCTTC,CASSFAGDNEQFF
TRBJ2-1,.,.,TRBV27,TGTGCCAGCAGTTTGCTCAGGGGATGGGAGGAGTTCTTC,CASSLLRGWEEFF
TRBJ2-3,.,TRBD1,TRBV5-1,TGCGCCAGCAGCTTGGTGGACAGGGAGGCAGATACGCAGTATTTT,CASSLVDREADTQYF
TRBJ2-1,.,.,TRBV7-9,TGTGCCAGCGGGCCACCTTCCCTTCGTGCGCAGTTCTTC,CASGPPSLRAQFF
TRBJ2-2,.,.,TRBV19,TGTGCCAGTAGTATTCCTGGGGTCACCGGGGAGCTGTCTTTT,CASSIPGVTGELSF
TRBJ2-3,.,.,TRBV5-7,TGTGCCAGCAGCTTGGCCATCAACAGGGAAGATGCAGATACGCAGTATTTT,CASSLAINREDADTQYF
TRBJ2-7,few,.,TRBV2,TGTGCCAGCAGTGAAGTCGGAGGGTACGAGCAGTACTTC,CASSEVGGYEQYF
TRBJ2-7,.,TRBD1,TRBV29-1,TGCAGCGTTGGGAGAGGGGACAGGGGCGAGCAGTACTTC,CSVGRGDRGEQYF
TRBJ2-2,.,.,TRBV9,TGTGCCAGCAGCGTAGAATTGAGGGGTGCGGGCTCCGGGGAGCTGTTTTTT,CASSVELRGAGSGELFF
TRBJ2-4,.,.,TRBV6-1,TGTGCCAGCAGCGGGTTCCAAAACATTCAGTACTTC,CASSGFQNIQYF